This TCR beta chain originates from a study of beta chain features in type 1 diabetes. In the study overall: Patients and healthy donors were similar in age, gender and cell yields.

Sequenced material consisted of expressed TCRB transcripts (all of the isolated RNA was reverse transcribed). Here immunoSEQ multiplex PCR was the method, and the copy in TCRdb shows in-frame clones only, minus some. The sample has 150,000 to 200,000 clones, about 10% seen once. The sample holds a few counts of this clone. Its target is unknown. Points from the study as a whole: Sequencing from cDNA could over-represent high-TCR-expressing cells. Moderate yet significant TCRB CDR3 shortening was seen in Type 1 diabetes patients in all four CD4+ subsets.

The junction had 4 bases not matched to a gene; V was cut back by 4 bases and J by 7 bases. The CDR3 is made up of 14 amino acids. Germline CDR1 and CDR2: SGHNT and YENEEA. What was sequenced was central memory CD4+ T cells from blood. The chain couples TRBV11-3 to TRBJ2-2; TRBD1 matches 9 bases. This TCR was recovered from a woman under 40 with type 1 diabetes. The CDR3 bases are TGTGCCAGCAGCTCCGGGACAGGGATCGGGGAGCTGTTTTTT. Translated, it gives CASSSGTGIGELFF. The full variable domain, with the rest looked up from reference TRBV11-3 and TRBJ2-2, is EAGVVQSPRYKIIEKKQPVAFWCNPISGHNTLYWYLQNLGQGPELLIRYENEEAVDDSQLPKDRFSAERLKGVDSTLKIQPAELGDSAVYLCASSSGTGIGELFFGEGSRLTVL.